The rows below give T cell receptor beta chains drawn from one sample of a study of cytomegalovirus exposure and HLA in healthy donors. The protocol was immunoSEQ multiplex PCR, while the TCRdb copy is restricted to in-frame clones and leaves out a portion. The sample carries about 130,000 clones, around 92% recorded once. The sequenced sample was PBMCs. The source is a man aged 30-40 years in good health and CMV-seronegative. The CDR3 runs from the conserved cysteine through the conserved F or W. The D gene is left open where the match is weak. Clone size, where shown, is once, few, many, or a class for clones that have expanded.

J gene,V gene,clone size,D gene,CDR3 protein,CDR3 DNA
TRBJ2-5,TRBV10-1,NA,TRBD2,CASSESRRGGRETQYF,TGCGCCAGCAGTGAGTCCAGGCGGGGGGGCCGAGAGACCCAGTACTTC
TRBJ2-1,TRBV7-2,NA,TRBD2,CASSSHSGGASYNEQFF,TGTGCCAGCAGCTCCCATAGCGGGGGGGCCTCCTACAATGAGCAGTTCTTC
TRBJ1-1,TRBV7-2,NA,NA,CASSLAGGDEAFF,TGTGCCAGCAGCTTAGCAGGGGGAGACGAAGCTTTCTTT
TRBJ2-3,TRBV18,once,NA,CASSPRPGGPADTQYF,TGTGCCAGCTCACCACGTCCCGGGGGGCCGGCAGATACGCAGTATTTT
TRBJ2-7,TRBV4-1,once,NA,CASSPKAGGRYEQYF,TGCGCCAGCAGCCCCAAGGCTGGGGGCAGGTACGAGCAGTACTTC
TRBJ2-5,TRBV25-1,NA,TRBD2,CASSEEARGGMETQYF,TGTGCCAGCAGTGAGGAGGCACGGGGGGGGATGGAGACCCAGTACTTC
TRBJ2-3,TRBV5-6,NA,NA,CASSFGSPDTQYF,TGTGCCAGCAGCTTCGGGAGCCCAGATACGCAGTATTTT
TRBJ1-2,TRBV2,NA,NA,CASSLQAPYGYTF,TGTGCCAGCAGTCTACAGGCTCCTTATGGCTACACCTTC
TRBJ2-7,TRBV7-2,NA,NA,CASSLSPSGGYEQYF,TGTGCCAGCAGCTTATCCCCCTCCGGGGGCTACGAGCAGTACTTC
TRBJ2-7,TRBV5-4,NA,TRBD1,CASSGPGQGTYEQYF,TGTGCCAGCAGCGGGCCGGGACAGGGAACCTACGAGCAGTACTTC
TRBJ2-7,TRBV10-3,NA,NA,CAIIADRGTVYEQYF,TGTGCCATCATAGCGGACCGCGGGACCGTTTACGAGCAGTACTTC
TRBJ1-3,TRBV2,once,NA,CASSLQGLMGNTIYF,TGTGCCAGCAGCCTACAGGGATTAATGGGAAACACCATATATTTT
TRBJ1-1,TRBV7-6,NA,NA,CASSLAGARGEAFF,TGTGCCAGCAGCTTAGCGGGGGCGAGAGGTGAAGCTTTCTTT
TRBJ1-1,TRBV6-1,NA,TRBD1,CASSQGAVTEAFF,TGTGCCAGCAGTCAGGGGGCGGTCACTGAAGCTTTCTTT
TRBJ1-2,TRBV7-9,NA,TRBD1,CASSGQGDFGGYTF,TGTGCCAGCAGCGGACAGGGGGATTTTGGTGGCTACACCTTC
TRBJ1-2,TRBV15,NA,NA,CATSRERAGYTF,TGTGCCACCAGCAGAGAGAGGGCTGGCTACACCTTC
TRBJ2-5,TRBV5-4,NA,NA,CASSLAISRGETQYF,TGTGCCAGCAGCTTGGCCATTTCCAGGGGAGAGACCCAGTACTTC
TRBJ1-5,TRBV27,NA,NA,CASSASGFGMRNSPNQPQHF,TGTGCCAGCAGTGCATCTGGATTCGGGATGAGAAACAGCCCGAATCAGCCCCAGCATTTT
TRBJ1-2,TRBV28,NA,NA,CASTNNPFANYGYTF,TGTGCCAGCACTAATAACCCCTTCGCTAACTATGGCTACACCTTC
TRBJ1-2,TRBV6-6,NA,NA,CASSYQDTGDYGYTF,TGTGCCAGCAGTTACCAGGACACGGGAGACTATGGCTACACCTTC
TRBJ2-3,TRBV6-5,NA,TRBD2,CASSSGVGADTQYF,TGTGCCAGCAGTAGCGGGGTTGGCGCAGATACGCAGTATTTT
TRBJ1-1,TRBV5-4,NA,TRBD1,CASSLAGTGYTEAFF,TGTGCCAGCAGCTTGGCCGGGACAGGCTACACTGAAGCTTTCTTT
TRBJ2-6,TRBV27,NA,TRBD1,CASRTWRQGGSGANVLTF,TGTGCCAGCAGGACCTGGAGACAGGGGGGTTCTGGGGCCAACGTCCTGACTTTC
TRBJ2-1,TRBV2,once,TRBD2,CARGGTSRDNEQFF,TGTGCCAGGGGGGGGACTAGCAGAGACAATGAGCAGTTCTTC
TRBJ2-3,TRBV6-4,medium-sized,TRBD2,CASSDLAGGDTQYF,TGTGCCAGCAGTGACCTAGCGGGGGGAGATACGCAGTATTTT
TRBJ2-1,TRBV5-6,NA,TRBD1,CASSWGQTEQFF,TGTGCCAGCAGCTGGGGACAGACCGAGCAGTTCTTC
TRBJ2-7,TRBV7-9,once,TRBD1,CASSPLPGTADYEQYF,TGTGCCAGCAGCCCTCTCCCCGGGACAGCGGACTACGAGCAGTACTTC
TRBJ1-2,TRBV7-2,NA,NA,CASRGGGAGGYTF,TGTGCCAGCAGGGGCGGCGGGGCTGGCGGCTACACCTTC
TRBJ2-5,TRBV7-6,NA,NA,CASSPAGWETQYF,TGTGCCAGCAGCCCAGCGGGTTGGGAGACCCAGTACTTC
TRBJ1-1,TRBV6-5,NA,NA,CASSYSIISRGEAFF,TGTGCCAGCAGTTACTCGATTATATCGCGGGGTGAAGCTTTCTTT
TRBJ2-4,TRBV4-1,NA,TRBD2,CASSQGLAVTKNIQYF,TGCGCCAGCAGCCAAGGGCTAGCGGTGACCAAAAACATTCAGTACTTC
TRBJ1-5,TRBV4-1,few,NA,CASSRSGASNQPQHF,TGCGCCAGCAGCCGCTCAGGGGCGAGCAATCAGCCCCAGCATTTT
TRBJ1-6,TRBV7-9,few,NA,CASSPPAVGPYNSPLHF,TGTGCCAGCAGCCCCCCCGCCGTGGGCCCCTATAATTCACCCCTCCACTTT
TRBJ1-6,TRBV6-5,NA,NA,CASSAGPYNSPLHF,TGTGCCAGCAGTGCGGGCCCCTATAATTCACCCCTCCACTTT
TRBJ2-2,TRBV28,few,TRBD1,CASPPTGQVPTGELFF,TGTGCCAGTCCTCCTACCGGACAGGTGCCCACCGGGGAGCTGTTTTTT
TRBJ1-5,TRBV4-1,few,NA,CASSQAQGSNQPQHF,TGCGCCAGCAGCCAAGCACAGGGAAGCAATCAGCCCCAGCATTTT
TRBJ2-7,TRBV21-1,NA,NA,CASSAQVTSYEQYF,TGTGCCAGCAGCGCCCAGGTTACCTCCTACGAGCAGTACTTC
TRBJ2-2,TRBV7-7,NA,NA,CASSLDRFTGELFF,TGTGCCAGCAGCTTGGACAGATTCACCGGGGAGCTGTTTTTT
TRBJ2-3,TRBV11-3,NA,TRBD1,CASSRGTGGWRPDTQYF,TGTGCCAGCAGCAGAGGTACAGGGGGCTGGCGGCCAGATACGCAGTATTTT
TRBJ1-5,TRBV9,NA,NA,CASSVACQINQPQHF,TGTGCCAGCAGCGTAGCATGCCAGATCAATCAGCCCCAGCATTTT
TRBJ1-5,TRBV6-5,NA,NA,CASSYSHSNNQPQHF,TGTGCCAGCAGTTACTCGCACAGTAACAATCAGCCCCAGCATTTT
TRBJ2-7,TRBV10-1,NA,NA,CASSEELGDTYEQYF,TGCGCCAGCAGTGAAGAACTGGGAGATACCTACGAGCAGTACTTC
TRBJ1-6,TRBV7-9,few,NA,CASSLEADPPLHF,TGTGCCAGCAGCTTAGAGGCGGATCCGCCCCTCCACTTT
TRBJ1-1,TRBV20-1,NA,NA,CSAGRDTEAFF,TGCAGTGCTGGGCGGGACACTGAAGCTTTCTTT
TRBJ1-2,TRBV6-1,NA,NA,CASSEGPPSPYGYTF,TGTGCCAGCAGTGAAGGGCCCCCGTCGCCCTATGGCTACACCTTC
TRBJ1-3,TRBV7-2,NA,NA,CASSPAVTGSSGNTIYF,TGTGCCAGCAGCCCAGCCGTGACGGGTTCCTCTGGAAACACCATATATTTT
TRBJ1-2,TRBV6-6,NA,NA,CASSPGTTYGYTF,TGTGCCAGCAGTCCCGGGACAACCTATGGCTACACCTTC
TRBJ1-2,TRBV21-1,NA,NA,CASSIRGGARGYTF,TGTGCCAGCAGCATCCGCGGGGGGGCTAGAGGCTACACCTTC
TRBJ2-7,TRBV6-5,NA,NA,CASSALDGGYEQYF,TGTGCCAGCAGTGCTTTGGACGGAGGATACGAGCAGTACTTC
TRBJ1-2,TRBV2,NA,TRBD1,CASSRTGDPFYYGYTF,TGTGCCAGCAGCCGGACAGGGGACCCTTTCTACTATGGCTACACCTTC